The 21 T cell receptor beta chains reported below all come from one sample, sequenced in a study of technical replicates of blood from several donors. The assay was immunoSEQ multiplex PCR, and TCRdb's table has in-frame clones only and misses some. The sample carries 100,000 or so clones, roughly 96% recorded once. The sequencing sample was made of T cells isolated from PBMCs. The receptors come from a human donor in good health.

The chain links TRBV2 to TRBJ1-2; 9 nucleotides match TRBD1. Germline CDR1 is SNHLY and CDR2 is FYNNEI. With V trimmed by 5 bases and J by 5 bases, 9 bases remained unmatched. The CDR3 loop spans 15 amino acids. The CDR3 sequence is CASSLRDREGYGYTF. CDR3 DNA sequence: TGTGCCAGCAGTCTCCGGGACAGGGAGGGATATGGCTACACCTTC.

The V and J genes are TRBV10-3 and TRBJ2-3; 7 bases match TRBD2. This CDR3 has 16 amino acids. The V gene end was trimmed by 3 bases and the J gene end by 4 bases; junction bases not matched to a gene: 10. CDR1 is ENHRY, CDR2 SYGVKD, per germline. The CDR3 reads CAISDLSGAPPDTQYF. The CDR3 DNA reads TGTGCCATCAGTGACCTCAGCGGGGCCCCCCCAGATACGCAGTATTTT.

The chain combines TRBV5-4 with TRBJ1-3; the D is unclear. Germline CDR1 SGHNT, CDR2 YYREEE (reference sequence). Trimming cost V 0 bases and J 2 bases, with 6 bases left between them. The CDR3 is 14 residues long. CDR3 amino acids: CASSLGGAGNTIYF. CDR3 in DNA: TGTGCCAGCAGCTTGGGAGGAGCTGGAAACACCATATATTTT.

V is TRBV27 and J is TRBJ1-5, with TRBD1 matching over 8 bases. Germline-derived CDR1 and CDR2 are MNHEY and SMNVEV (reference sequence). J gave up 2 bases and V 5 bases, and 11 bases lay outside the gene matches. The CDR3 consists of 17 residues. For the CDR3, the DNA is TGTGCCAGCAGTCCAACATTGGGACAGGAGGGCAATCAGCCCCAGCATTTT. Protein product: CASSPTLGQEGNQPQHF.

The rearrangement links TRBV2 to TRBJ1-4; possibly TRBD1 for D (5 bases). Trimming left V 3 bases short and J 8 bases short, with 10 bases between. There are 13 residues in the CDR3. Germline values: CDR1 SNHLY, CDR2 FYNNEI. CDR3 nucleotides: TGTGCCAGCAGTGACAGGGTGAAAGAAAAACTGTTTTTT. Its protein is CASSDRVKEKLFF.

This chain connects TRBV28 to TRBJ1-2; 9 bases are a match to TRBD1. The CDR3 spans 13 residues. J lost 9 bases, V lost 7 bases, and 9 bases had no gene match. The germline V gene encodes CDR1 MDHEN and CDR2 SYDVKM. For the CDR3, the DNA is TGTGCCAGCACTCTACAGGGGGCCTGGAGCTACACCTTC. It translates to CASTLQGAWSYTF.

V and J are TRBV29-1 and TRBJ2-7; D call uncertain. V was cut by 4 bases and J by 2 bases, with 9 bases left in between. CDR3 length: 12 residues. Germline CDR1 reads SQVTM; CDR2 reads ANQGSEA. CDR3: CSVALQAYEQYF. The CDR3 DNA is TGCAGCGTTGCTTTGCAGGCCTACGAGCAGTACTTC.

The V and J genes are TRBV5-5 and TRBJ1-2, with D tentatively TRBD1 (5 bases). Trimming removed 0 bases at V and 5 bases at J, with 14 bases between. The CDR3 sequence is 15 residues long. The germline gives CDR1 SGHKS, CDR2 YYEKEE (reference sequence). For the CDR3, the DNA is TGTGCCAGCAGCTTGGGACAGCCAAACCTTTATGGCTACACCTTC. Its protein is CASSLGQPNLYGYTF. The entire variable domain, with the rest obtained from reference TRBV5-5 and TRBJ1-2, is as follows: DAGVTQSPTHLIKTRGQQVTLRCSPISGHKSVSWYQQVLGQGPQFIFQYYEKEERGRGNFPDRFSARQFPNYSSELNVNALLLGDSALYLCASSLGQPNLYGYTFGSGTRLTVV.

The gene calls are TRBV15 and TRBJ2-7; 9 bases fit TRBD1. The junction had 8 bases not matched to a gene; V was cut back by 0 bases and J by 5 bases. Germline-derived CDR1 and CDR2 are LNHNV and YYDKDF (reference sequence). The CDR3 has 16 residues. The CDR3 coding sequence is TGTGCCACCAGCAGAGAGGGGGGGACAGGGAAAGACGAGCAGTACTTC. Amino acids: CATSREGGTGKDEQYF. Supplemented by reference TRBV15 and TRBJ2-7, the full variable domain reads DAMVIQNPRYQVTQFGKPVTLSCSQTLNHNVMYWYQQKSSQAPKLLFHYYDKDFNNEADTPDNFQSRRPNTSFCFLDIRSPGLGDTAMYLCATSREGGTGKDEQYFGPGTRLTVT.

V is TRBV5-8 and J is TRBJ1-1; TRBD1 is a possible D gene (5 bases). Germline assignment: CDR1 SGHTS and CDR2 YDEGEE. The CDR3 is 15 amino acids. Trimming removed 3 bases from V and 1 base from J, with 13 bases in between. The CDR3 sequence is CASSWGVTENTEAFF. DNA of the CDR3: TGTGCCAGCAGCTGGGGGGTGACAGAGAACACTGAAGCTTTCTTT. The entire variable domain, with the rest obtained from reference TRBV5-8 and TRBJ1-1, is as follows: EAGVTQSPTHLIKTRGQQATLRCSPISGHTSVYWYQQALGLGLQFLLWYDEGEERNRGNFPPRFSGRQFPNYSSELNVNALELEDSALYLCASSWGVTENTEAFFGQGTRLTVV.

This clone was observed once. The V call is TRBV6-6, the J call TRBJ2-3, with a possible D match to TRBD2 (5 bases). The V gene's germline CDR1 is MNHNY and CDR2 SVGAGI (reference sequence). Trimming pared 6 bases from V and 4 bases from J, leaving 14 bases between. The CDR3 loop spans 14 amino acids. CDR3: CASSSGIGADTQYF. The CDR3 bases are TGTGCCAGCAGCTCCGGGATAGGCGCAGATACGCAGTATTTT.

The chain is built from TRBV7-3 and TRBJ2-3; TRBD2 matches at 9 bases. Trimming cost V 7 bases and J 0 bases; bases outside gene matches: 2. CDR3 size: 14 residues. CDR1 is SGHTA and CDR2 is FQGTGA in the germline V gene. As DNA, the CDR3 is TGTGCCAGCATGCGGGGGGGGAGCACAGATACGCAGTATTTT. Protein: CASMRGGSTDTQYF. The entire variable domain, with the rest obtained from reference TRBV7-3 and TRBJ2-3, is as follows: GAGVSQTPSNKVTEKGKYVELRCDPISGHTALYWYRQSLGQGPEFLIYFQGTGAADDSGLPNDRFFAVRPEGSVSTLKIQRTERGDSAVYLCASMRGGSTDTQYFGPGTRLTVL.

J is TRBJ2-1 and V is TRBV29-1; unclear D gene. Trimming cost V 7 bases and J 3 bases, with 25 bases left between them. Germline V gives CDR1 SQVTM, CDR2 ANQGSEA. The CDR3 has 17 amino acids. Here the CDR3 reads CSAAPSEHLKNYNEQFF. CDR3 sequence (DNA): TGCAGCGCAGCCCCCAGCGAACACCTAAAAAACTACAATGAGCAGTTCTTC.

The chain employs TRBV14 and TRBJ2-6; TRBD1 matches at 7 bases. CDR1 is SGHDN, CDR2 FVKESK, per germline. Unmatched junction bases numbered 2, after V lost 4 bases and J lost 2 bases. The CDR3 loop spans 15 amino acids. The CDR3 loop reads CASSRQGPGANVLTF. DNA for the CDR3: TGTGCCAGCAGCCGACAGGGTCCTGGGGCCAACGTCCTGACTTTC.

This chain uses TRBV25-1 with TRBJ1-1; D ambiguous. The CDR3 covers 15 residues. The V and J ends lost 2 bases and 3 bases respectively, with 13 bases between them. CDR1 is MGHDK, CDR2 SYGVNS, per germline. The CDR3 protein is CASSEIGKADTEAFF. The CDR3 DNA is TGTGCCAGCAGTGAAATCGGGAAGGCCGACACTGAAGCTTTCTTT.

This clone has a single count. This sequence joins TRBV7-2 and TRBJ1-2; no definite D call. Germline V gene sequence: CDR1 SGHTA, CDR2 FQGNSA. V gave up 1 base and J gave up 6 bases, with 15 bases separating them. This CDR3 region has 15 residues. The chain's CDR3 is CASSLVAEAKDGYTF. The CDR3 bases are TGTGCCAGCAGCTTAGTTGCGGAGGCTAAGGATGGCTACACCTTC.

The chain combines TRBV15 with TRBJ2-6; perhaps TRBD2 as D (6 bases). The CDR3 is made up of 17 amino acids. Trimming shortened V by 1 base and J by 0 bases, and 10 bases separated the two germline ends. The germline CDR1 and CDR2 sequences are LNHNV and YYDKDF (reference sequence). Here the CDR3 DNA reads TGTGCCACCAGCAGAGGCGGGGCAGGCTCTGGGGCCAACGTCCTGACTTTC. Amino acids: CATSRGGAGSGANVLTF.

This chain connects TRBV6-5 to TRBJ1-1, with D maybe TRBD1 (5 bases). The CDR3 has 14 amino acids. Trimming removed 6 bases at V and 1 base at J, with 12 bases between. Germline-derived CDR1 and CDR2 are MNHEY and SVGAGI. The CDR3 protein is CASSWGLSNTEAFF. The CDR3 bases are TGTGCCAGCAGCTGGGGACTATCGAACACTGAAGCTTTCTTT.

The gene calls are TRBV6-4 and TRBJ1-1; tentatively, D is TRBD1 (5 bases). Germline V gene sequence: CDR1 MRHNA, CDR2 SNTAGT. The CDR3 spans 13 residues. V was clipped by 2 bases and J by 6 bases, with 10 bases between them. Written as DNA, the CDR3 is TGTGCCAGCAGTGACGACGGGGGGGCTGAAGCTTTCTTT. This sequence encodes CASSDDGGAEAFF.

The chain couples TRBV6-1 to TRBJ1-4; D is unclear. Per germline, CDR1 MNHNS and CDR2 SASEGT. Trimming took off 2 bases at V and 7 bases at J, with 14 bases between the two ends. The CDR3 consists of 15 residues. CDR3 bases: TGTGCCAGCAGTGAACTGGGTGGAAGGAGTGAAAAACTGTTTTTT. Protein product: CASSELGGRSEKLFF.

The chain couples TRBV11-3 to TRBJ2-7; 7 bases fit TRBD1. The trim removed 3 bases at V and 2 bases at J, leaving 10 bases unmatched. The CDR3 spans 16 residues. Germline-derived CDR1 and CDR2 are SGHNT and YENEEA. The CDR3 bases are TGTGCCAGCAGCTTGACGACAGGGAAAGGGGCCTACGAGCAGTACTTC. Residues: CASSLTTGKGAYEQYF.